The next 18 T cell receptor beta chains were all read from a single sample in a study of blood T cell repertoires in COVID-19. Produced via immunoSEQ multiplex PCR; TCRdb's table is partial and in-frame only. The sample consists of 150,000 to 200,000 clones, approximately 78% of them appearing once. Source material: peripheral blood. These receptors all come from a human donor in a cohort sampled during active COVID-19.

This rearrangement joins TRBV28 to TRBJ1-4; the D is unclear. Deletions cut 5 bases from V and 3 bases from J, with 13 bases between. The CDR3 runs to 15 residues. CDR1 is MDHEN, CDR2 SYDVKM, per germline. CDR3 loop: CASSEILASNEKLFF. The DNA of the CDR3 is TGTGCCAGCAGTGAAATCCTAGCCTCTAATGAAAAACTGTTTTTT.

The chain employs TRBV11-2 and TRBJ1-5, with TRBD1 matching over 7 bases. V lost 5 bases and J lost 3; bases outside the gene matches: 7. Germline lookup yields CDR1 SGHAT and CDR2 FQNNGV. CDR3 length: 15 amino acids. This CDR3 is CASSPGQATNQPQHF. CDR3 sequence (DNA): TGTGCCAGCAGCCCCGGACAGGCGACCAATCAGCCCCAGCATTTT.

This clone was counted at least ten times. The chain links TRBV18 to TRBJ2-7, with a tentative D call TRBD1 (6 bases). Trimming removed 2 bases from V and 6 bases from J, with 14 bases in between. CDR3 length equals 14 residues. CDR1 is KGHSH, CDR2 LQKENI, per germline. CDR3 sequence (DNA): TGTGCCAGCTCACCAGGGACACTTTTAGGCGAGCAGTACTTC. This translates into CASSPGTLLGEQYF.

This clone was picked up one time. V and J are TRBV6-2 or TRBV6-3 and TRBJ2-1; the D is unclear. This CDR3 spans 14 amino acids. Trimming left V 2 bases short and J 12 bases short, with 17 bases between. The germline V gene encodes CDR1 MNHEY and CDR2 SVGEGT. In DNA form, the CDR3 reads TGTGCCAGCAGTTACATGGGCAGTGGATTTGGGCAGTTCTTC. As protein: CASSYMGSGFGQFF.

This chain connects TRBV10-3 to TRBJ2-2; 11 bases map to TRBD2. The CDR3 loop spans 15 amino acids. Trimming cost V 6 bases and J 1 base; bases outside gene matches: 1. The germline CDR1 and CDR2 sequences are ENHRY and SYGVKD. CDR3 in amino acids: CAIRGLAGNTGELFF. DNA of the CDR3: TGTGCCATCAGAGGACTAGCGGGGAACACCGGGGAGCTGTTTTTT.

This clone was seen a single time. The chain uses TRBV30 and TRBJ2-7; D perhaps matches TRBD2 (6 bases). Germline CDR1 is GTSNPN and CDR2 is SVGIG (reference sequence). Trimming cost V 5 bases and J 6 bases, with 17 bases left between them. This CDR3 contains 13 residues. CDR3 sequence (DNA): TGTGCCTGGGCCCGGGGGACTTTTGGCGAGCAGTACTTC. Residues: CAWARGTFGEQYF.

The V call is TRBV7-9, the J call TRBJ1-2; perhaps TRBD1 as D (6 bases). The germline V gene encodes CDR1 SEHNR and CDR2 FQNEAQ (reference sequence). This CDR3 is built from 16 residues. Trimming took off 3 bases at V and 5 bases at J, with 19 bases between the two ends. The CDR3 loop reads CASSLSGRVQGYGYTF. The DNA of the CDR3 is TGTGCCAGCAGCTTGTCGGGGCGTGTACAGGGTTATGGCTACACCTTC.

The chain couples TRBV9 to TRBJ2-3, with TRBD2 matching over 9 bases. Trimming at V came to 3 bases and at J to 4 bases, leaving 9 bases not matched to a gene. Germline values: CDR1 SGDLS, CDR2 YYNGEE. The CDR3 has 16 residues. In DNA form, the CDR3 reads TGTGCCAGCAGCGCCCTAACTAGCGGGTACGCAGATACGCAGTATTTT. This sequence encodes CASSALTSGYADTQYF.

The CDR3 reads CASSLPSGTQYF. The DNA of the CDR3 is TGTGCCAGCAGTTTACCTAGCGGGACCCAGTACTTC. The rearrangement uses TRBV28 and TRBJ2-5; 7 nucleotides line up with TRBD2. V shed 2 bases and J 7 bases; nucleotides not matched to a gene: 1. This CDR3 is 12 amino acids long. CDR1 is MDHEN and CDR2 is SYDVKM in the germline V gene. The full variable domain, completed using reference TRBV28 and TRBJ2-5, is DVKVTQSSRYLVKRTGEKVFLECVQDMDHENMFWYRQDPGLGLRLIYFSYDVKMKEKGDIPEGYSVSREKKERFSLILESASTNQTSMYLCASSLPSGTQYFGPGTRLLVL.

The CDR3 sequence: CASSPTGWLVTQYF. CDR3 nucleotides: TGTGCCAGCAGCCCGACAGGGTGGTTAGTGACCCAGTACTTC. The chain is built from TRBV7-9 and TRBJ2-5, with 7 positions matching TRBD1. This CDR3 comprises 14 residues. Looked up from germline, CDR1 is SEHNR and CDR2 is FQNEAQ (reference sequence). V trimming: 5 bases; J trimming: 7 bases; junction bases outside the gene matches: 10.

The chain has TRBV10-3 and TRBJ1-2; 8 nucleotides match TRBD1. With 6 bases clipped from V and 5 bases from J, the junction kept 8 bases outside the gene matches. Germline assignment: CDR1 ENHRY and CDR2 SYGVKD. CDR3 size: 14 residues. The CDR3 DNA sequence: TGTGCCATCAGCCCAGGACAGGGAAAATATGGCTACACCTTC. The encoded protein is CAISPGQGKYGYTF.

J is TRBJ1-1 and V is TRBV3-1 (or the pseudogene TRBV3-2); D remains ambiguous. The CDR3 runs to 13 residues. Germline CDR1 and CDR2: LGHDT and YNNKEL (reference sequence). Trimming stripped 7 bases from V and 1 base from J, with 10 bases between. The chain's CDR3 is CASTQPGNTEAFF. CDR3 nucleotides: TGTGCCAGCACCCAGCCCGGGAACACTGAAGCTTTCTTT.

In DNA, the CDR3 is TGCAGTGCTAGTAAGACTAGCGGGACCAGTGAGCAGTTCTTC. Translating gives CSASKTSGTSEQFF. The gene calls are TRBV20-1 and TRBJ2-1, with 11 bases that match TRBD2. Looked up from germline, CDR1 is DFQATT and CDR2 is SNEGSKA (reference sequence). CDR3 length: 14 residues. The V and J ends lost 3 bases and 9 bases, in that order; junction bases with no gene match: 7.

For this clone: Within the sample, other DNA sequences also encode this same CDR3. The chain combines TRBV27 with TRBJ2-7; 7 bases map to TRBD1. This CDR3 has 13 residues. V was clipped by 3 bases and J by 3 bases; unmatched bases: 2. The germline V gene encodes CDR1 MNHEY and CDR2 SMNVEV (reference sequence). The DNA for the CDR3 is TGTGCCAGCAGTTTCAGGGGGAGCTACGAGCAGTACTTC. This sequence encodes CASSFRGSYEQYF.

This clone was seen a few times. This chain uses TRBV6-2 or TRBV6-3 with TRBJ2-7, with 8 bases aligning to TRBD1. With 6 bases clipped from V and 2 bases from J, the junction kept 9 bases outside the gene matches. The germline CDR1 and CDR2 sequences are MNHEY and SVGEGT. This CDR3 has 15 residues. CDR3 DNA: TGTGCCAGCAGCCATCACAGGGGGGAAGCCTACGAGCAGTACTTC. Translation: CASSHHRGEAYEQYF.

This rearrangement joins TRBV7-9 to TRBJ2-5; weak D call: TRBD2 (7 bases). Germline CDR1 reads SEHNR; CDR2 reads FQNEAQ (reference sequence). Trimming pared 6 bases from V and 3 bases from J, leaving 17 bases between. The CDR3 runs to 15 residues. The CDR3 protein is CASSFGGAAKETQYF. The CDR3 nucleotides read TGTGCCAGCAGTTTTGGGGGGGCCGCGAAAGAGACCCAGTACTTC. The variable domain in full, with the rest retrieved from reference TRBV7-9 and TRBJ2-5, is DTGVSQNPRHKITKRGQNVTFRCDPISEHNRLYWYRQTLGQGPEFLTYFQNEAQLEKSRLLSDRFSAERPKGSFSTLEIQRTEQGDSAMYLCASSFGGAAKETQYFGPGTRLLVL.

This clone appeared once. This chain links TRBV12-3 or TRBV12-4 with TRBJ2-7, with 8 bases lining up with TRBD2. The V segment lost 2 bases and the J segment 11 bases; nucleotides outside the gene matches: 8. The CDR3 consists of 13 residues. The CDR3 here is CASSLTASGYKYF. In DNA form, the CDR3 reads TGTGCCAGCAGTTTAACTGCTAGCGGGTACAAGTACTTC.

V and J are TRBV7-2 and TRBJ1-2, with 8 nucleotides matching TRBD1. Germline assignment: CDR1 SGHTA and CDR2 FQGNSA. The V and J ends lost 5 bases and 6 bases, in that order; junction bases with no gene match: 11. The CDR3 length is 15 residues. CDR3 loop: CASSPRQGAQNGYTF. The CDR3 bases are TGTGCCAGCAGCCCTAGGCAGGGGGCGCAAAATGGCTACACCTTC.